Below, 18 T cell receptor beta chains from the same sample are listed, as sequenced in a study of T cells after yellow fever vaccination. From the 5' RACE reads, TCRdb called clonotypes with MiXCR, one entry per CDR3 protein. Of about 46,000 distinct CDR3 sequences listed, 5.5% to 7.5% were seen once; the top ten hold more than 9%. Sequencing was performed on PBMCs, either bulk or a sorted T-cell subset (CD4+, CD8+, memory, or dextramer-sorted; not recorded which), taken 45 days after the yellow fever booster vaccination. These receptors were taken from a man between 25 and 39 years old who received the YFV17D yellow fever vaccine.

This clonotype was seen many times. V is TRBV6-5 and J is TRBJ2-7; D remains ambiguous. This CDR3 is 13 amino acids long. V was clipped by 4 bases and J by 2 bases, with 9 bases between them. The germline V gene has CDR1 MNHEY and CDR2 SVGAGI. The CDR3 DNA is TGTGCCAGCAGTTCCCTCATGACCTACGAGCAGTACTTC. Translating gives CASSSLMTYEQYF.

The chain employs TRBV27 and TRBJ2-1, with 7 bases lining up with TRBD1. The CDR3 runs 13 residues. Germline CDR1 and CDR2: MNHEY and SMNVEV (reference sequence). With V trimmed by 3 bases and J by 6 bases, 2 bases remained unmatched. The CDR3 bases are TGTGCCAGCAGTTTTAACAGGGGCAATGAGCAGTTCTTC. This codes for CASSFNRGNEQFF.

The rearrangement uses TRBV6-5 and TRBJ1-1; possibly TRBD1 for D (5 bases). The germline CDR1 and CDR2 sequences are MNHEY and SVGAGI. The CDR3 length is 15 residues. Trimming cost V 2 bases and J 5 bases, with 15 bases left between them. The CDR3 region has the DNA TGTGCCAGCAGTTACGGGACGGCGGCGGGTACTGAAGCTTTCTTT. Its protein product is CASSYGTAAGTEAFF.

This clonotype was recorded a few times. This sequence joins TRBV18 and TRBJ2-1; 7 nucleotides line up with TRBD2. The length of the CDR3 is 15 residues. Per the germline V gene, CDR1 is KGHSH and CDR2 is LQKENI. Losses at the gene ends were 6 bases for V and 6 bases for J; bases not matched to a gene: 11. CDR3 DNA: TGTGCCAGCTCCCCGTCTAGCGGAGCCAGCAATGAGCAGTTCTTC. This gives the protein CASSPSSGASNEQFF.

This clonotype was counted at least ten times. This chain connects TRBV29-1 to TRBJ1-6; tentative D call: TRBD1 (6 bases). The CDR3 is 13 amino acids. The V end was cut by 4 bases, the J end by 10 bases, with 14 bases between. Germline assignment: CDR1 SQVTM and CDR2 ANQGSEA. CDR3 in amino acids: CSVAGTSGSPLHF. The DNA of the CDR3 is TGCAGCGTTGCCGGGACATCGGGCTCACCCCTCCACTTT.

V usage is TRBV7-8 and J usage is TRBJ1-3, with unresolved D. V gave up 1 base and J gave up 0 bases, with 19 bases separating them. This CDR3 region has 19 residues. The V gene's germline CDR1 is SGHVS and CDR2 FQNEAQ. The CDR3 spells CASSLVAGQRRASGNTIYF. The CDR3 DNA reads TGTGCCAGCAGCTTAGTGGCAGGCCAACGCCGGGCCTCTGGAAACACCATATATTTT.

At least ten counts were recorded for this clonotype. As DNA, the CDR3 is TGTGCCAGCAGCGTAGGGCTGACAGATACGCAGTATTTT. Its protein is CASSVGLTDTQYF. The rearrangement links TRBV9 to TRBJ2-3; D not resolved. The V end was cut by 0 bases, the J end by 3 bases, with 5 bases between. CDR1 SGDLS and CDR2 YYNGEE come from the germline V gene. The CDR3 spans 13 residues. Based on the CDR3 plus reference TRBV9 and TRBJ2-3, the full variable domain is DSGVTQTPKHLITATGQRVTLRCSPRSGDLSVYWYQQSLDQGLQFLIQYYNGEERAKGNILERFSAQQFPDLHSELNLSSLELGDSALYFCASSVGLTDTQYFGPGTRLTVL.

This clonotype was observed many times. The chain links TRBV7-8 to TRBJ2-2; 8 nucleotides line up with TRBD1. Germline V gene data show CDR1 as SGHVS and CDR2 as FQNEAQ. This CDR3 is 14 amino acids long. The CDR3 region is CAILGRGRTGELFF. The CDR3 coding sequence is TGTGCAATCCTGGGCAGGGGGCGTACAGGGGAGCTGTTTTTT.

This clonotype was counted a few times. A junction boundary mismatches the germline segment, possibly from a read error. This chain uses TRBV20-1 with TRBJ2-7; 13 positions match TRBD2. The germline V gene has CDR1 DFQATT and CDR2 SNEGSKA (reference sequence). The CDR3 has 16 residues. CDR3 DNA: TGCTGTGCTAGAAGAGGACTAGCGGGAGCAGGTTACGAGCAGTACTTC. Protein: CCARRGLAGAGYEQYF.

This clonotype was recorded many times. The J gene is TRBJ2-3, the V gene TRBV20-1; D gene uncertain. The CDR3 contains 11 residues. The V and J ends lost 6 bases and 2 bases respectively, with 6 bases between them. Germline V CDR1 and CDR2: DFQATT, SNEGSKA (reference sequence). The CDR3 DNA reads TGCAGTGCCTACATCACAGATACGCAGTATTTT. Its protein is CSAYITDTQYF.

A word on this clonotype: A clone one base away is much larger, so this may be a read error. The chain carries TRBV6-1 and TRBJ2-3, with 10 bases fitting TRBD1. CDR3 length: 14 amino acids. Germline CDR1 MNHNS, CDR2 SASEGT. The CDR3 spells CASSEGQGADAQYF. CDR3 nucleotides: TGTGCCAGCAGTGAAGGACAGGGGGCAGATGCGCAGTATTTT.

At least ten counts were recorded for this clonotype. This chain links TRBV20-1 with TRBJ2-6; D gene uncertain. Germline values: CDR1 DFQATT, CDR2 SNEGSKA (reference sequence). V lost 6 bases and J 2 bases, leaving 5 bases between the germline ends. The CDR3 loop spans 12 amino acids. The CDR3 protein is CSALTGANVLTF. In DNA form, the CDR3 reads TGCAGTGCCCTCACTGGGGCCAACGTCCTGACTTTC.

This clonotype was picked up a small number of times. The V and J genes are TRBV6-6 and TRBJ2-5, with D unresolved. Germline lookup yields CDR1 MNHNY and CDR2 SVGAGI (reference sequence). V was clipped by 2 bases and J by 2 bases, with 6 bases between them. The length of the CDR3 is 13 residues. The CDR3 region is CASSYTEQETQYF. In nucleotides, the CDR3 is TGTGCCAGCAGTTACACGGAGCAAGAGACCCAGTACTTC.

This clonotype occurred many times. The rearrangement uses TRBV7-7 and TRBJ1-1; D ambiguous. Between the trimmed V and J ends, which lost 2 bases and 0 bases, there was a span of 4 bases. Per germline, CDR1 SSHAT and CDR2 FNYEAQ (reference sequence). The CDR3 has 13 residues. The CDR3 DNA reads as TGTGCCAGCAGCTTAAACGTGAACACTGAAGCTTTCTTT. Translation gives CASSLNVNTEAFF.

This clonotype was seen many times. The V and J genes are TRBV27 and TRBJ2-3; D tentatively fits TRBD1 or TRBD2 (5 bases each). Trimming stripped 5 bases from V and 1 base from J, with 13 bases between. The CDR3 spans 15 residues. Germline V gene lookup returns CDR1 MNHEY and CDR2 SMNVEV (reference sequence). The CDR3 here is CASSGGLVGTDTQYF. The CDR3 bases are TGTGCCAGCAGTGGGGGTCTAGTAGGCACAGATACGCAGTATTTT.

This clonotype was recorded a few times. The chain recombines TRBV20-1 with TRBJ2-5; maybe TRBD2 (6 bases). The V gene's germline CDR1 is DFQATT and CDR2 SNEGSKA (reference sequence). V was trimmed by 6 bases and J by 5 bases, leaving 31 bases between them. The CDR3 sequence is 18 residues long. As DNA, the CDR3 is TGCAGTGCCCCCTTAAGGGGTAGGGGCGGGGTTGGTAGGGAGACCCAGTACTTC. It codes for CSAPLRGRGGVGRETQYF.

This clonotype was counted a few times. The J gene is TRBJ1-3, the V gene TRBV2, with D unclear. This CDR3 region has 12 residues. In germline, CDR1 is SNHLY, CDR2 FYNNEI. With 5 bases removed from V and 7 bases from J, the gap between germline ends came to 9 bases. This CDR3 is CASSWQRNTIYF. The CDR3 DNA is TGTGCCAGCAGTTGGCAGAGGAACACCATATATTTT.

This chain links TRBV5-1 with TRBJ2-7; TRBD2 matches 10 bases. The CDR3 extends over 14 amino acids. Germline V CDR1 and CDR2: SGHRS, YFSETQ. Unmatched junction bases numbered 1, after V lost 3 bases and J lost 1 base. CDR3 bases: TGCGCCAGCAGCTCACTAGCGGGATCCTACGAGCAGTACTTC. Its protein is CASSSLAGSYEQYF.